This T cell receptor beta chain appears in the sequencing data of a study of T cell responses to AZD1222 COVID-19 vaccine. Across the study: Pooled together were second doses at about 4 or about 12 weeks.

This clone was observed once. Produced via immunoSEQ multiplex PCR; TCRdb's table is partial and in-frame only. The table shows about 180,000 clones, with about 86% occurring only once. CDR3 size: 12 residues. V lost 4 bases and J lost 5, with 9 bases in between. The germline CDR1 and CDR2 sequences are SGHDT and YYEEEE. V usage is TRBV5-6 and J usage is TRBJ2-5; D not resolved. The TCR comes from an adult in good health. Sequenced material: peripheral blood, taken on day 0 of AZD1222 vaccination. The CDR3 protein is CASSMNWETQYF. Written as DNA, the CDR3 is TGTGCCAGCAGCATGAACTGGGAGACCCAGTACTTC.